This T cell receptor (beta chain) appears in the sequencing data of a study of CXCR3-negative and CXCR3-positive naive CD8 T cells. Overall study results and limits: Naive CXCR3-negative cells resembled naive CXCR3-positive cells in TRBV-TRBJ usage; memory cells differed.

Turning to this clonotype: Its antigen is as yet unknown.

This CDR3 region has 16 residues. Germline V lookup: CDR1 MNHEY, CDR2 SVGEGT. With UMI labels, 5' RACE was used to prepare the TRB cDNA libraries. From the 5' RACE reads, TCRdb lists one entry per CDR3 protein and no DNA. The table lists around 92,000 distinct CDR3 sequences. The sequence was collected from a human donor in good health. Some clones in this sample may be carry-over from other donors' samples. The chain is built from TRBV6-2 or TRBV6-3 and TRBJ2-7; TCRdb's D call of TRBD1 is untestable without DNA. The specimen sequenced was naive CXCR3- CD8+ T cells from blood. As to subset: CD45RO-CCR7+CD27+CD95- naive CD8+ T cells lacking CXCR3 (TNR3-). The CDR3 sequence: CASSYSRTGLTYEQYF.